This T cell receptor (beta chain) is from a study of OX40 agonist ivuxolimab in advanced cancers. Study-wide context: Patients received ivuxolimab, an agonistic anti-OX40 (CD134) antibody.

General study results and limits: Expanded clones belonging to CD8+ T cells outnumbered, on average, those of CD4+. Among the lowest peripheral clonal expansion occurred in 0.1-3.0 mg/kg partial responders.

The sample holds one count of this clone. The target antigen is unknown. Method: immunoSEQ multiplex PCR; TCRdb's copy keeps in-frame clones and lacks some. In the table there are under 95,000 clones, around nine tenths of which are singletons. Any history of autoimmune disease or systemic immunosuppression disqualified patients. The TCR was taken from an adult with an advanced solid tumor such as melanoma, head and neck, liver or kidney cancer. The sample in question was CD4+ or CD8+ T cells sorted from blood, obtained in a trial of the OX40 agonist ivuxolimab.

The CDR3 DNA reads TGTGCCAGCAGCCCACCCGGGACAGCTTCCTACGAGCAGTACTTC. As protein: CASSPPGTASYEQYF. V is TRBV28 and J is TRBJ2-7; 7 bases map to TRBD1. The germline V gene encodes CDR1 MDHEN and CDR2 SYDVKM. The V and J ends lost 6 bases and 1 base, in that order; junction bases with no gene match: 9. The CDR3 sequence is 15 residues long.